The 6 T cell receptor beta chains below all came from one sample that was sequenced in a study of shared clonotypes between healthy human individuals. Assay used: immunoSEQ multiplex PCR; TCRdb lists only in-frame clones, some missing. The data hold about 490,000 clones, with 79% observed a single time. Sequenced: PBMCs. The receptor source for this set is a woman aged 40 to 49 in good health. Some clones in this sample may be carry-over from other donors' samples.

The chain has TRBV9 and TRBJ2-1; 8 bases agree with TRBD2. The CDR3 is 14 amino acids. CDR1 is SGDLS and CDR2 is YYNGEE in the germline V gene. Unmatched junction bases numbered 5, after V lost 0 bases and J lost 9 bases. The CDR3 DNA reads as TGTGCCAGCAGCGTAGAGCGGGGGTGGGGTGAGCAGTTCTTC. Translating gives CASSVERGWGEQFF.

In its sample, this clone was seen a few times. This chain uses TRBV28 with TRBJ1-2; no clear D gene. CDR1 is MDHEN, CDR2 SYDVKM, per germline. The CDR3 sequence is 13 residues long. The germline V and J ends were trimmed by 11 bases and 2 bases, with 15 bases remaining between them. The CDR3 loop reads CAVMVPTNYGYTF. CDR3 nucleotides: TGTGCCGTAATGGTGCCCACAAACTATGGCTACACCTTC.

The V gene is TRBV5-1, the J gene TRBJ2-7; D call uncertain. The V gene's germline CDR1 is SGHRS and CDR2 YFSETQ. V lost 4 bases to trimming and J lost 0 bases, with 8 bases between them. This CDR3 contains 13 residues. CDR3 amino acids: CASSPISSYEQYF. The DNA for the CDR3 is TGCGCCAGCAGCCCCATTTCCTCCTACGAGCAGTACTTC. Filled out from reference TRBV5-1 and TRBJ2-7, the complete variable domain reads KAGVTQTPRYLIKTRGQQVTLSCSPISGHRSVSWYQQTPGQGLQFLFEYFSETQRNKGNFPGRFSGRQFSNSRSEMNVSTLELGDSALYLCASSPISSYEQYFGPGTRLTVT.

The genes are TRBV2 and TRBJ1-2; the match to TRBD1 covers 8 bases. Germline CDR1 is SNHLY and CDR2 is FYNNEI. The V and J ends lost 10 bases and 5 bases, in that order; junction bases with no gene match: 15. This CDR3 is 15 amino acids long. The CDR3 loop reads CANSEERTGLYGYTF. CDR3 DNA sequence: TGTGCCAACAGCGAAGAGCGGACAGGGCTTTATGGCTACACCTTC.

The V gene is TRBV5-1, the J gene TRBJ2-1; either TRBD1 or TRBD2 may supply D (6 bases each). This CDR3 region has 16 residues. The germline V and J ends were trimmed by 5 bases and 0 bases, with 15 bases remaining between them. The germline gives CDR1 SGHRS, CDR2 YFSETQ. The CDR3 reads CASRRDTSGSYNEQFF. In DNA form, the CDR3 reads TGCGCCAGCAGGCGGGACACCTCCGGCTCCTACAATGAGCAGTTCTTC. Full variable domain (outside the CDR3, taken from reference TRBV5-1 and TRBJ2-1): KAGVTQTPRYLIKTRGQQVTLSCSPISGHRSVSWYQQTPGQGLQFLFEYFSETQRNKGNFPGRFSGRQFSNSRSEMNVSTLELGDSALYLCASRRDTSGSYNEQFFGPGTRLTVL.

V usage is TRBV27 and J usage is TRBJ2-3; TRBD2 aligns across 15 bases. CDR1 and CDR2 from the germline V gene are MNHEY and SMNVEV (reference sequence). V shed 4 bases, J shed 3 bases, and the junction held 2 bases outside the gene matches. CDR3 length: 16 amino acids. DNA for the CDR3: TGTGCCAGCAGTTCCGGACTAGCGGGAGGGACAGATACGCAGTATTTT. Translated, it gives CASSSGLAGGTDTQYF.